A single sample gave rise to the 22 T cell receptor beta chains below, sequenced in a study of T cells in tumors after PD-1 blockade. This table comes from immunoSEQ multiplex PCR, and its TCRdb copy is limited to in-frame clones, with some not included. The profile covers approximately 59,000 clones, with 80% appearing a single time and 13% taken by the ten largest. The source material was PBMCs, sampled before anti-PD-1 treatment. The receptors shown here come from a human donor with basal cell carcinoma.

The chain has TRBV5-1 and TRBJ1-2; no definite D call. The V gene lost 2 bases and the J gene lost 8 bases, with 13 bases spanning the gap. The CDR3 spans 13 residues. Looked up from germline, CDR1 is SGHRS and CDR2 is YFSETQ. CDR3 residues: CASSFETVGGYTF. Here the CDR3 DNA reads TGCGCCAGCAGCTTTGAGACGGTGGGGGGCTACACCTTC.

This chain uses TRBV7-9 with TRBJ2-3; 8 bases agree with TRBD2. CDR3 length: 16 amino acids. Per the germline V gene, CDR1 is SEHNR and CDR2 is FQNEAQ (reference sequence). V lost 5 bases and J lost 4; bases outside the gene matches: 11. The CDR3 DNA is TGTGCCAGCAGCCGTCCTCCAACCGGGGGGGCAGATACGCAGTATTTT. It is translated as CASSRPPTGGADTQYF.

The genes are TRBV7-6 and TRBJ1-4; 8 positions agree with TRBD1. Germline lookup yields CDR1 SGHVS and CDR2 FNYEAQ. The CDR3 has 15 residues. Germline trimming cut 5 bases from V and 3 bases from J; bases unmatched to any gene: 5. CDR3 in amino acids: CASSPRTGPNEKLFF. The CDR3 bases are TGTGCCAGCAGCCCCCGGACAGGGCCTAATGAAAAACTGTTTTTT.

The chain has TRBV5-6 and TRBJ1-2; TRBD1 matches at 8 bases. This CDR3 region has 17 residues. After removal of 1 base from V and 4 bases from J, the junction contained 12 bases not matched to a gene. Germline V gives CDR1 SGHDT, CDR2 YYEEEE. Here the CDR3 reads CASSLWTHRGRSYGYTF. The CDR3, as DNA: TGTGCCAGCAGCTTGTGGACACACAGGGGGAGAAGCTATGGCTACACCTTC.

This clone was seen more than once but under ten times. The chain joins TRBV4-1 to TRBJ1-2, with a weak D call TRBD1 (5 bases). The CDR3 sequence is 15 residues long. Between the trimmed V and J ends, which lost 5 bases and 8 bases, there was a span of 21 bases. The germline V gene encodes CDR1 MGHRA and CDR2 YSYEKL. The CDR3 sequence is CASSDTKRTPGGYTF. DNA of the CDR3: TGCGCCAGCAGCGACACTAAACGGACACCCGGCGGCTACACCTTC.

The gene calls are TRBV6-6 and TRBJ2-5; D gene ambiguous. Germline V gene sequence: CDR1 MNHNY, CDR2 SVGAGI (reference sequence). Deletions cut 6 bases from V and 1 base from J, with 15 bases between. CDR3 length equals 15 residues. CDR3 nucleotides: TGTGCCAGCAGAAAACGGGCCCGCCTCCAAGAGACCCAGTACTTC. It yields the protein CASRKRARLQETQYF.

The V and J genes are TRBV14 and TRBJ1-2; TRBD1 matches 7 bases. There are 14 residues in the CDR3. Germline V CDR1 and CDR2: SGHDN, FVKESK. Trimming removed 3 bases from V and 4 bases from J; junction bases left unmatched: 5. The CDR3 loop is CASSQEQGTYGYTF. CDR3 sequence (DNA): TGTGCCAGCAGCCAGGAACAGGGGACCTATGGCTACACCTTC.

A few counts support this clone. This chain connects TRBV5-4 to TRBJ2-7, with no clear D. Germline V lookup: CDR1 SGHNT, CDR2 YYREEE (reference sequence). CDR3 length equals 12 residues. V lost 1 base to trimming and J lost 5 bases, with 7 bases between them. CDR3 nucleotides: TGTGCCAGCAGCTTGATGGGGAACGAGCAGTACTTC. It translates to CASSLMGNEQYF.

This clone was observed once. The chain is built from TRBV12-3 or TRBV12-4 and TRBJ2-3; D is uncertain. V shed 8 bases and J shed 5 bases, with 5 bases lying between them. CDR3 size: 10 residues. The CDR3 DNA is TGTGCCAGCGGAAGAGATACGCAGTATTTT. Translated, it gives CASGRDTQYF.

This chain connects TRBV7-3 to TRBJ2-1; possibly TRBD2 for D (7 bases). The CDR3 has 15 residues. Germline V lookup: CDR1 SGHTA, CDR2 FQGTGA. V was trimmed by 3 bases and J by 0 bases, leaving 9 bases between them. This chain's CDR3 is CASSFAGASYNEQFF. The DNA of the CDR3 is TGTGCCAGCAGCTTCGCGGGGGCCTCCTACAATGAGCAGTTCTTC.

The chain combines TRBV27 with TRBJ1-6; TRBD1 matches at 11 bases. The length of the CDR3 is 17 residues. Per germline, CDR1 MNHEY and CDR2 SMNVEV (reference sequence). Trimming removed 4 bases from V and 7 bases from J; junction bases left unmatched: 9. The CDR3 loop is CASSSNGQGAMNSPLHF. DNA of the CDR3: TGTGCCAGCAGTTCAAACGGACAGGGGGCCATGAATTCACCCCTCCACTTT.

The J gene is TRBJ1-3, the V gene TRBV3-1 (or the pseudogene TRBV3-2); perhaps TRBD1 as D (5 bases). Germline assignment: CDR1 LGHDT and CDR2 YNNKEL (reference sequence). The V end was cut by 7 bases, the J end by 2 bases, with 15 bases between. The CDR3 loop spans 15 amino acids. CDR3 in amino acids: CASTSGGSPGNTIYF. CDR3 bases: TGTGCCAGCACGTCGGGGGGATCACCTGGAAACACCATATATTTT.

The CDR3 protein is CASSTGISPLHF. CDR3 nucleotides: TGTGCCAGTAGCACAGGGATTTCACCCCTCCACTTT. V usage is TRBV19 and J usage is TRBJ1-6; the D gene is possibly TRBD1 (6 bases). CDR1 and CDR2 (germline): LNHDA, SQIVND (reference sequence). V lost 6 bases, J lost 9 bases, and 9 bases lay in between. The CDR3 has 12 residues.

The V gene is TRBV5-1, the J gene TRBJ2-3; unclear D gene. V was cut by 0 bases and J by 4 bases, with 0 bases left in between. In germline, CDR1 is SGHRS, CDR2 YFSETQ. The CDR3 consists of 11 residues. CDR3 in DNA: TGCGCCAGCAGCTTGGCAGATACGCAGTATTTT. The encoded protein is CASSLADTQYF.

This clone was counted at least ten times. The CDR3 coding sequence is TGTGCCAGCAGCCAAGGCATGGGGCAGTACGAGCAGTACTTC. Protein: CASSQGMGQYEQYF. The rearrangement uses TRBV4-2 and TRBJ2-7, with a weak D call TRBD1 (5 bases). The CDR3 loop spans 14 amino acids. From germline, CDR1 is LGHNA and CDR2 YNFKEQ. Trimming shortened V by 1 base and J by 4 bases, and 11 bases separated the two germline ends.

The V call is TRBV19, the J call TRBJ1-2; D perhaps matches TRBD1 (5 bases). Trimming removed 5 bases at V and 5 bases at J, with 12 bases between. Looked up from germline, CDR1 is LNHDA and CDR2 is SQIVND (reference sequence). The CDR3 length is 13 residues. CDR3 in amino acids: CASSPGTDYGYTF. The CDR3 coding sequence is TGTGCCAGTAGTCCCGGGACGGATTATGGCTACACCTTC.

The chain has TRBV28 and TRBJ2-1; TRBD2 is a possible D gene (5 bases). Trimming left V 6 bases short and J 1 base short, with 13 bases between. Germline V lookup: CDR1 MDHEN, CDR2 SYDVKM. This CDR3 comprises 15 residues. For the CDR3, the DNA is TGTGCCAGCAGATCCGGAGTAGCGTCCTACAATGAGCAGTTCTTC. Residues: CASRSGVASYNEQFF.

The rearrangement links TRBV9 to TRBJ1-3; maybe TRBD1 (5 bases). Per germline, CDR1 SGDLS and CDR2 YYNGEE. V was cut by 9 bases and J by 4 bases, with 23 bases left in between. This CDR3 spans 16 amino acids. The DNA of the CDR3 is TGTGCCAACGGGGCACGTGTGGATTATCGCGGAAACACCATATATTTT. Translating it yields CANGARVDYRGNTIYF.

This rearrangement joins TRBV20-1 to TRBJ2-7, with 7 bases aligning to TRBD1. V was clipped by 3 bases and J by 0 bases; unmatched bases: 14. The CDR3 runs 17 residues. The germline V gene encodes CDR1 DFQATT and CDR2 SNEGSKA (reference sequence). CDR3: CSASRSHTGDPSYEQYF. CDR3 DNA: TGCAGTGCTAGTCGAAGCCATACAGGGGACCCCTCCTACGAGCAGTACTTC.

The chain couples TRBV3-1 (or the pseudogene TRBV3-2) to TRBJ1-3; TRBD1 matches 7 bases. Trimming took 4 bases from V and 4 from J; bases not matched to a gene: 10. The CDR3 is made up of 16 amino acids. The germline V gene has CDR1 LGHDT and CDR2 YNNKEL (reference sequence). The CDR3 DNA follows: TGTGCCAGCAGCCGAAAACAGGGGTTGCAGGGAAACACCATATATTTT. Its protein product is CASSRKQGLQGNTIYF.

V and J are TRBV5-1 and TRBJ1-6; D is ambiguous. The CDR3 consists of 14 residues. Germline CDR1 is SGHRS and CDR2 is YFSETQ. CDR3: CASHRGSGDSPLHF. As DNA, the CDR3 is TGCGCAAGCCACCGTGGGTCCGGGGATTCACCCCTCCACTTT. The whole variable domain, filled in from reference TRBV5-1 and TRBJ1-6, reads KAGVTQTPRYLIKTRGQQVTLSCSPISGHRSVSWYQQTPGQGLQFLFEYFSETQRNKGNFPGRFSGRQFSNSRSEMNVSTLELGDSALYLCASHRGSGDSPLHFGNGTRLTVT.

V is TRBV13 and J is TRBJ2-2; tentatively, D is TRBD2 (6 bases). V was pared by 7 bases and J by 0 bases, with 15 bases between. The CDR3 runs 16 residues. From germline, CDR1 is PRHDT and CDR2 FYEKMQ (reference sequence). The CDR3 bases are TGTGCCAGCACCCCACTGGCGGGGTCGAACACCGGGGAGCTGTTTTTT. Its translation: CASTPLAGSNTGELFF.